The sample holds one count of the clone carrying this TCR beta chain. Antigen unknown. PCR employed 60 Vbeta and 13 Jbeta primers. Sequencing was performed with immunoSEQ multiplex PCR; in TCRdb, only in-frame clones are kept and a portion is missing. This sample has approximately 100,000 clones, with 55% to 75% found just once. The sample originates from a study of cytomegalovirus exposure and HLA in healthy donors. Study as a whole: Earlier results showed approximately 110 million unique TCR beta sequences derived from about 179 million T cells.

Findings and limits, study-wide: Among TCR beta chains, those listed as cytomegalovirus-associated numbered over 150.

This CDR3 is 13 amino acids long. From germline, CDR1 is MNHEY and CDR2 SVGAGI. V dropped 4 bases and J dropped 0 bases, with 6 bases sitting between them. The TCR was taken from a man aged 55 to 70 in good health and CMV-seronegative. The sample comprised PBMCs. V is TRBV6-5 and J is TRBJ2-5; D is ambiguous. Here the CDR3 reads CASSWRHQETQYF. In nucleotides, the CDR3 is TGTGCCAGCAGTTGGCGGCACCAAGAGACCCAGTACTTC.